This T cell receptor beta chain was sequenced during a study of beta chain features in type 1 diabetes. Study details: Regarding age, gender and cell yields, patients proved similar to healthy donors. Whole-study results and caveats: Using cDNA template may skew counts toward highly expressing activated cells. Junctions at VDJ sites from type 1 diabetes patients had fewer insertions and more deletions.

Note on this clone: Antigen unknown.

Germline V CDR1 and CDR2: GTSNPN, SVGIG (reference sequence). The length of the CDR3 is 13 residues. Trimming cost V 6 bases and J 5 bases; bases outside gene matches: 8. Based on CD45RO/CCR7/CD25/CD127/CD95/CD27, CD4+ regulatory, stem cell-like memory, naive and central memory cells were sorted. The study reverse transcribed the entire isolated RNA, so it sequenced expressed TCRB transcripts. The repertoire was sequenced with immunoSEQ multiplex PCR; TCRdb's copy has only in-frame clones and lacks some. The sample consists of under 450,000 clones, around 14% of them appearing once. Sequenced: naive CD4+ T cells from blood. This rearrangement joins TRBV30 to TRBJ2-3, with 7 bases lining up with TRBD2. The sequence came from a man aged 30 to 45 in good health. The CDR3 loop is CACPSGVGDTQYF. The CDR3 region has the DNA TGTGCCTGTCCTAGCGGCGTGGGAGATACGCAGTATTTT.